The 24 T cell receptor beta chains below were found in one sample sequenced in a study of T cells in Graves' hyperthyroidism and ophthalmopathy. RNA transcripts yielded amplified TCR beta CDR3 regions. First-round RT-PCR of the TCR CDR3 relied on the HTBI primer set. TCRdb ran MiXCR on the multiplex PCR reads and lists one entry per CDR3 protein. The table lists hundreds of thousands of distinct CDR3 sequences, roughly 50% of them singletons. The sequenced sample consisted of peripheral blood or thyroid tissue (not recorded which). The source of these receptors is a woman aged 18-29 years with Graves' hyperthyroidism.

CDR3 amino acids: CASSMDTSSRTEAFF. CDR3 nucleotides: TGTGCCAGCAGTATGGACACCTCTTCCAGGACTGAAGCTTTCTTT. This chain connects TRBV7-2 to TRBJ1-1; weak D call: TRBD1 (5 bases). V lost 6 bases to trimming and J lost 5 bases, with 19 bases between them. Germline assignment: CDR1 SGHTA and CDR2 FQGNSA. This CDR3 has 15 amino acids.

J is TRBJ2-6 and V is TRBV19, with D unresolved. Trimming cost V 11 bases and J 4 bases, with 15 bases left between them. CDR1 and CDR2 from the germline V gene are LNHDA and SQIVND (reference sequence). The CDR3 has 14 residues. CDR3 coding DNA: TGTGCCTGGGATCACACAGAAGGGGCCAACGTCCTGACTTTC. Translating it yields CAWDHTEGANVLTF.

This clonotype showed up many times. The CDR3 nucleotides read TGTGCCAGCAGTTACTCGAACACCGGGGAGCTGTTTTTT. This encodes CASSYSNTGELFF. The V call is TRBV6-6, the J call TRBJ2-2; D gene ambiguous. Per germline, CDR1 MNHNY and CDR2 SVGAGI (reference sequence). This CDR3 has 13 residues. The V end was cut by 0 bases, the J end by 1 base, with 0 bases between.

The chain links TRBV6-5 to TRBJ2-7, with D possibly matching TRBD2 (6 bases). Trimming removed 3 bases from V and 2 bases from J, with 20 bases in between. The CDR3 runs 17 residues. Germline loops: CDR1 MNHEY, CDR2 SVGAGI. CDR3 loop: CASSYPPWIAETYEQYF. The CDR3 DNA reads as TGTGCCAGCAGTTATCCGCCCTGGATAGCGGAGACCTACGAGCAGTACTTC.

This rearrangement joins TRBV7-9 to TRBJ2-7; TRBD2 might be the D (7 bases). In germline, CDR1 is SEHNR, CDR2 FQNEAQ (reference sequence). Trimming cost V 3 bases and J 2 bases, with 17 bases left between them. The CDR3 totals 16 residues. CDR3 sequence reads: CASSLSGTKGTYEQYF. The CDR3 coding sequence is TGTGCCAGCAGCTTGAGCGGGACAAAGGGTACCTACGAGCAGTACTTC.

As to this clonotype: The conserved closing phenylalanine or tryptophan is absent in this CDR3, likely reflecting a read error. The chain combines TRBV7-2 with TRBJ1-1, with D unclear. The V end was cut by 6 bases, the J end by 0 bases, with 14 bases between. The CDR3 consists of 15 residues. Germline assignment: CDR1 SGHTA and CDR2 FQGNSA. The CDR3 sequence is CASRSGRRLNTEAFS. Here the CDR3 DNA reads TGTGCCAGCAGATCCGGACGGCGGTTGAACACTGAAGCTTTCTCT.

CDR3 coding DNA: TGTGCCAGCGGCGAGGGGCGGGAGCAGTACTTC. It translates to CASGEGREQYF. The rearrangement joins TRBV5-8 to TRBJ2-7, with D perhaps assigned TRBD1 or TRBD2 (5 bases each). Germline V lookup: CDR1 SGHTS, CDR2 YDEGEE. Trimming shortened V by 7 bases and J by 7 bases, and 12 bases separated the two germline ends. This CDR3 is built from 11 residues.

A note on this clonotype: Since no conserved phenylalanine or tryptophan closes the CDR3, a read error is the likely cause. Because the CDR3's place on the DNA is in doubt, the DNA is left out and the CDR3 is given as listed by TCRdb. The V call is TRBV2, the J call TRBJ1-6. Germline lookup yields CDR1 SNHLY and CDR2 FYNNEI. The CDR3 extends over 9 residues, inclusive of both ends. CDR3 sequence: CASSPRVDY.

The chain carries TRBV7-3 and TRBJ1-4; 7 positions match TRBD1. Trimming cost V 6 bases and J 6 bases; bases outside gene matches: 7. The germline V gene has CDR1 SGHTA and CDR2 FQGTGA. The CDR3 consists of 14 residues. CDR3 loop: CASRLGGTDEKLFF. The CDR3 region has the DNA TGTGCCAGCAGGCTGGGCGGGACAGATGAAAAACTGTTTTTT. The whole variable domain, filled in from reference TRBV7-3 and TRBJ1-4, reads GAGVSQTPSNKVTEKGKYVELRCDPISGHTALYWYRQSLGQGPEFLIYFQGTGAADDSGLPNDRFFAVRPEGSVSTLKIQRTERGDSAVYLCASRLGGTDEKLFFGSGTQLSVL.

The chain has TRBV29-1 and TRBJ2-7; the match to TRBD2 covers 8 bases. Losses at the gene ends were 7 bases for V and 2 bases for J; bases not matched to a gene: 4. Germline V lookup: CDR1 SQVTM, CDR2 ANQGSEA. The CDR3 length is 12 residues. DNA of the CDR3: TGCAGCGCTACCGGGAGGGCCTACGAGCAGTACTTC. This sequence encodes CSATGRAYEQYF.

CDR3 loop: CASKADLAGSFGYTF. The CDR3 DNA sequence: TGTGCCAGTAAAGCCGATCTCGCAGGGAGCTTTGGCTACACCTTC. V and J are TRBV7-8 and TRBJ1-2, with D possibly TRBD1 on 5 matching bases. The V gene's germline CDR1 is SGHVS and CDR2 FQNEAQ. V shed 9 bases and J shed 7 bases, with 24 bases lying between them. This CDR3 comprises 15 residues. The variable domain in full, with the rest retrieved from reference TRBV7-8 and TRBJ1-2, is GAGVSQSPRYKVAKRGQDVALRCDPISGHVSLFWYQQALGQGPEFLTYFQNEAQLDKSGLPSDRFFAERPEGSVSTLKIQRTQQEDSAVYLCASKADLAGSFGYTFGSGTRLTVV.

The chain links TRBV24-1 to TRBJ1-1, with 7 bases matching TRBD1. The CDR3 has 11 residues. Trimming cost V 9 bases and J 8 bases; bases outside gene matches: 5. CDR1 and CDR2 from the germline V gene are KGHDR and SFDVKD. The CDR3 sequence is CATEGAGEAFF. In DNA, the CDR3 is TGTGCCACCGAGGGGGCAGGGGAAGCTTTCTTT.

The chain combines TRBV25-1 with TRBJ2-3, with 10 bases fitting TRBD1. With 2 bases clipped from V and 5 bases from J, the junction kept 4 bases outside the gene matches. The CDR3 length is 15 residues. CDR1 and CDR2 from the germline V gene are MGHDK and SYGVNS. Written as DNA, the CDR3 is TGTGCCAGCAGTGAAGTGGGACAGGGGTTAGATACGCAGTATTTT. Protein product: CASSEVGQGLDTQYF.

Here the CDR3 reads CSANSDTQYF. CDR3 nucleotides: TGCAGTGCCAACTCAGATACGCAGTATTTT. V and J are TRBV20-1 and TRBJ2-3; D is ambiguous. Trimming removed 6 bases from V and 4 bases from J, with 5 bases in between. Germline CDR1 reads DFQATT; CDR2 reads SNEGSKA (reference sequence). The length of the CDR3 is 10 residues.

This clonotype was counted many times. The gene calls are TRBV2 and TRBJ1-2; D ambiguous. Trimming removed 6 bases at V and 6 bases at J, with 5 bases between. Germline V gives CDR1 SNHLY, CDR2 FYNNEI. CDR3 size: 10 residues. In nucleotides, the CDR3 is TGTGCCAGCAGAGCTGATGGCTACACCTTC. Protein: CASRADGYTF.

Ten or more counts support this clonotype. In DNA form, the CDR3 reads TGTGCCAGCAGCCACATGAACACTGAAGCTTTCTTT. Translated: CASSHMNTEAFF. This rearrangement joins TRBV14 to TRBJ1-1; D not certain. V lost 3 bases and J 0 bases, leaving 2 bases between the germline ends. The CDR3 is made up of 12 amino acids. Germline assignment: CDR1 SGHDN and CDR2 FVKESK.

This clonotype was picked up one time. This chain joins TRBV10-3 and TRBJ2-7; D might be TRBD1 (6 bases). V lost 10 bases, J lost 3 bases, and 22 bases lay in between. Germline-derived CDR1 and CDR2 are ENHRY and SYGVKD. There are 15 residues in the CDR3. CDR3 residues: CATLRELGASYEQYF. In nucleotides, the CDR3 is TGTGCCACCCTCAGGGAGCTGGGGGCGAGCTACGAGCAGTACTTC.

The table lists this clonotype with a few counts. This chain connects TRBV7-2 to TRBJ1-5, with D tentatively TRBD1 (5 bases). The CDR3 length is 17 residues. The germline CDR1 and CDR2 sequences are SGHTA and FQGNSA. Trimming took off 1 base at V and 0 bases at J, with 13 bases between the two ends. This CDR3 reads CASSLVAGAASNQPQHF. The CDR3 nucleotides read TGTGCCAGCAGCTTAGTGGCTGGGGCCGCTAGCAATCAGCCCCAGCATTTT.

This clonotype was counted ten times or more. The V and J genes are TRBV29-1 and TRBJ1-5, with a tentative D call TRBD1 (5 bases). The CDR3 has 12 residues. V dropped 6 bases and J dropped 5 bases, with 11 bases sitting between them. The V gene's germline CDR1 is SQVTM and CDR2 ANQGSEA. CDR3 residues: CSVREGHQPQHF. In nucleotides, the CDR3 is TGCAGCGTCAGGGAGGGCCATCAGCCCCAGCATTTT.

This clonotype was counted many times. The chain has TRBV2 and TRBJ1-4; no clear D. This CDR3 has 14 amino acids. V was clipped by 0 bases and J by 10 bases, with 12 bases between them. Germline lookup yields CDR1 SNHLY and CDR2 FYNNEI. This CDR3 reads CASSEAVLSGKLFF. The CDR3 coding sequence is TGTGCCAGCAGTGAAGCCGTCTTGAGTGGAAAACTGTTTTTT.

The chain recombines TRBV29-1 with TRBJ2-7, with D tentatively TRBD1 or TRBD2 (6 bases each). Gene TRBJ2-1 matches the end of the DNA better, so the J call may be wrong. The CDR3 loop spans 13 amino acids. Germline CDR1 reads SQVTM; CDR2 reads ANQGSEA. The CDR3 DNA sequence: TGCAGCGTTGAGAGTTGGCTAGGGGGGGAGCAGTTCTTC. It yields the protein CSVESWLGGEQFF.

The chain couples TRBV15 to TRBJ2-2, with a tentative D call TRBD2 (5 bases). CDR1 and CDR2 from the germline V gene are LNHNV and YYDKDF (reference sequence). V shed 7 bases and J shed 4 bases, with 19 bases lying between them. The CDR3 covers 16 residues. This CDR3 is CATKFGGSAGTGELFF. The CDR3 DNA reads as TGTGCCACCAAGTTCGGTGGGAGTGCGGGCACCGGGGAGCTGTTTTTT.

The genes are TRBV6-1 and TRBJ1-2, with D hard to call. Trimming took 8 bases from V and 5 from J, leaving 21 bases between them. This CDR3 has 15 residues. CDR1 is MNHNS and CDR2 is SASEGT in the germline V gene. CDR3 DNA: TGTGCCAGCCGGACCCCGGGGTCGGGAGGGTATGGCTACACCTTC. Encoded protein: CASRTPGSGGYGYTF.

This rearrangement joins TRBV6-4 to TRBJ1-4; TRBD1 is a possible D gene (5 bases). Trimming removed 2 bases at V and 4 bases at J, with 11 bases between. Per germline, CDR1 MRHNA and CDR2 SNTAGT. The CDR3 length is 15 residues. CDR3 in amino acids: CASSDPRDSNEKLFF. Written as DNA, the CDR3 is TGTGCCAGCAGTGACCCCAGGGATAGTAATGAAAAACTGTTTTTT.